This TCR beta chain comes out of a study of T cells after yellow fever vaccination. Whole-study findings and limits: Post-booster samples contained most primary-vaccination clones (around 95% CD4, 88% CD8). FACS-sorted repertoires could contain abundant clonotypes contaminating from the bulk population. The CD4 compartment and the CD8 compartment contained a small share of clonotypes in common.

Note on this clonotype: As yet, its antigen is unknown. A much larger clone sits a single nucleotide away, making a read error possible.

TCRdb re-called the 5' RACE reads through MiXCR, storing one row per CDR3 protein. The repertoire holds more than 90,000 distinct CDR3 sequences, approximately 8.4% seen once, with less than 30% in the top ten. The V gene's germline CDR1 is SGHDT and CDR2 YYEEEE. The CDR3 is 18 residues long. Trimming took off 4 bases at V and 4 bases at J, with 26 bases between the two ends. The sequencing here drew on CD8+ T cells sorted from PBMCs, taken 45 days after the yellow fever booster vaccination. The V and J genes are TRBV5-6 and TRBJ2-5, with D tentatively TRBD1 (6 bases). This receptor was identified in a man aged 25-40 years who received the YFV17D yellow fever vaccine. The chain's CDR3 is CASSAQGHAVIGGETQYF. CDR3 DNA: TGTGCCAGCAGCGCCCAGGGACACGCCGTGATAGGAGGAGAGACCCAGTACTTC. The full variable domain, with the rest looked up from reference TRBV5-6 and TRBJ2-5, is DAGVTQSPTHLIKTRGQQVTLRCSPKSGHDTVSWYQQALGQGPQFIFQYYEEEERQRGNFPDRFSGHQFPNYSSELNVNALLLGDSALYLCASSAQGHAVIGGETQYFGPGTRLLVL.